This T cell receptor beta chain was documented in a study of blood T cell repertoires in COVID-19. Sequencing used immunoSEQ multiplex PCR; TCRdb keeps in-frame clones, though not all of them. The top ten hold approximately 2% of the sample, which has over 85,000 clones, nearly 90% seen once. Germline CDR1 LNHDA, CDR2 SQIVND (reference sequence). This CDR3 has 16 residues. The J segment lost 3 bases and the V segment lost 5 bases, leaving 8 bases of the junction unmatched. The material sequenced was peripheral blood. The source of this sequence is a man aged 50 or older with active COVID-19. The chain couples TRBV19 to TRBJ1-4, with TRBD1 identical over 8 bases. This chain's CDR3 is CASSPQGARANEKLFF. CDR3 coding DNA: TGTGCCAGTAGTCCTCAGGGGGCGAGAGCTAATGAAAAACTGTTTTTT.